Listed here is a single TCR beta chain. The data originate from a study of T-cell reconstitution after alpha-beta-depleted transplantation in children. Unique molecular identifiers were incorporated when the TCRbeta library was constructed. Each CDR3 protein is one row after TCRdb ran MiXCR on the PCR reads. The sample has about 610,000 distinct CDR3 sequences, roughly a tenth seen once. The CDR3 extends over 15 amino acids. Trimming removed 4 bases from V and 1 base from J; junction bases left unmatched: 7. Germline V gives CDR1 DFQATT, CDR2 SNEGSKA (reference sequence). The rearrangement joins TRBV20-1 to TRBJ2-4; 7 bases align to TRBD1. The source is a human donor who donated a stem cell graft to a child with acute myeloid leukemia. The sample in question was PBMCs from the stem cell graft donor, obtained from the stem cell graft. In DNA, the CDR3 is TGCAGTGCTAAAAGACAGGGTGCGGCCAAAAACATTCAGTACTTC. Encoded protein: CSAKRQGAAKNIQYF.